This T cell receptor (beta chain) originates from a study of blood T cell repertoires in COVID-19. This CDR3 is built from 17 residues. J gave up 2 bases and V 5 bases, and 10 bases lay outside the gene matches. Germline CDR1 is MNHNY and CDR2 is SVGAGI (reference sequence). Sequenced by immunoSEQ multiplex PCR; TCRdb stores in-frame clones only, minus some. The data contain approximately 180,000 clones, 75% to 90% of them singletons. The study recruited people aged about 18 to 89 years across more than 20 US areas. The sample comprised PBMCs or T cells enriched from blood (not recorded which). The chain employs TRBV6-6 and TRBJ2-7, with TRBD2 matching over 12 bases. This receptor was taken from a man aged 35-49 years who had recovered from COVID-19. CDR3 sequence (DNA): TGTGCCAGCAGTCTACTGACAACTAGCGGGAGGCCCTACGAGCAGTACTTC. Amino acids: CASSLLTTSGRPYEQYF.